This TCR beta chain was recovered during a study of T cell changes during pregnancy in multiple sclerosis. Profiling relied on immunoSEQ multiplex PCR, and the TCRdb table lists in-frame clones only, not all of them. Among 35,000 to 40,000 clones, 90% were seen once, and the ten largest hold more than 0.5%. The germline CDR1 and CDR2 sequences are MNHEY and SVGAGI. V trimming: 2 bases; J trimming: 6 bases; junction bases outside the gene matches: 10. CDR3 length: 16 amino acids. The sequenced sample was CD4+ T cells from peripheral blood mononuclear cells, obtained in the second trimester of pregnancy. V usage is TRBV6-5 and J usage is TRBJ2-1; 7 bases match TRBD2. This TCR derives from a female donor with multiple sclerosis, enrolled in a pregnancy study. CDR3 loop: CASSYTRLAGGNEQFF. CDR3 DNA sequence: TGTGCCAGCAGTTACACCCGACTAGCCGGAGGCAATGAGCAGTTCTTC.